These T cell receptor beta chains were read from a single sample in a study of cytomegalovirus exposure and HLA in healthy donors. The protocol was immunoSEQ multiplex PCR, while the TCRdb copy is restricted to in-frame clones and leaves out a portion. There are about 160,000 clones in the sample; 85% to 90% occur only once, and approximately 3.1% lies in the top ten. Material for sequencing was PBMCs. All receptors derive from a man between 18 and 35 years old in good health and CMV-seronegative. Both conserved end residues are part of each CDR3. A D gene is named only where the DNA matches it firmly. Size values are once, few and many counts, or a class for expanded clones, and some rows have none.

clone size	V gene	J gene	D gene	CDR3 DNA	CDR3 protein
.	TRBV5-1	TRBJ2-5	TRBD2	TGCGCCAGCAGCTTGGATCTAGCGGACCAGACCCAGTACTTC	CASSLDLADQTQYF
.	TRBV6-6	TRBJ2-6	.	TGTGCCACCGCCGCGAGGGCAAGCTCTGGGGCCAACGTCCTGACTTTC	CATAARASSGANVLTF
.	TRBV28	TRBJ1-4	.	TGTGCCAGCAGTCATCGCCAACCCCCGAAGAGCGAAAAACTGTTTTTT	CASSHRQPPKSEKLFF
.	TRBV6-1	TRBJ2-1	TRBD2	TGTGCCAGCAGTGAAATACGGTGGTCTAGCGGGGGGAGCTCCTACAATGAGCAGTTCTTC	CASSEIRWSSGGSSYNEQFF
.	TRBV7-6	TRBJ2-5	TRBD2	TGTGCCAGCAGCCTGATTAGCGGGAGTGCGGAGACCCAGTACTTC	CASSLISGSAETQYF
.	TRBV6-5	TRBJ2-7	TRBD2	TGTGCCAGCAGAGTATGGACTAGCGGATCCTACGAGCAGTACTTC	CASRVWTSGSYEQYF
.	TRBV19	TRBJ2-1	TRBD1	TGTGCCAGTCGACCCCGGACAGGGAATGAGCAGTTCTTC	CASRPRTGNEQFF
.	TRBV27	TRBJ2-7	TRBD2	TGTGCCAGCAGTCCACGGACACTTACTCTAGCGGGAGGACACGAGCAGTACTTC	CASSPRTLTLAGGHEQYF
.	TRBV11-2	TRBJ1-5	TRBD1	TGTGCCAGCAGCTTAGGACAGGGGATCAATCAGCCCCAGCATTTT	CASSLGQGINQPQHF
few	TRBV28	TRBJ1-1	.	TGTGCCAGCAGTCCCCAATTTGGCAGGGGGAACACTGAAGCTTTCTTT	CASSPQFGRGNTEAFF
.	TRBV7-9	TRBJ2-1	.	TGTGCCAGCAGCTTCCCCCGCCTCGACAGACCCGGTTACAATGAGCAGTTCTTC	CASSFPRLDRPGYNEQFF
few	TRBV19	TRBJ2-2	TRBD1	TGTGCCAGTAGTATGATACCGGGACAGGGAAGGGTCGGGGAGCTGTTTTTT	CASSMIPGQGRVGELFF
.	TRBV10-2	TRBJ2-2	.	TGCGCCAGCATTAACGGGGACACCGGGGAGCTGTTTTTT	CASINGDTGELFF
once	TRBV18	TRBJ2-7	.	TGTGCCAGCTCACCACCCGGGACAACCCTTTACGAGCAGTACTTC	CASSPPGTTLYEQYF
.	TRBV27	TRBJ2-5	.	TGTGCCAGCAGCGGACTGGCGGCGGAAGAGACCCAGTACTTC	CASSGLAAEETQYF
.	TRBV5-1	TRBJ1-1	.	TGCGCCAGCAGCTTAACAGGTTCAAACACTGAAGCTTTCTTT	CASSLTGSNTEAFF
.	TRBV9	TRBJ1-2	.	TGTGCCAGCAGTGGGTGGACAAACTATGGCTACACCTTC	CASSGWTNYGYTF
.	TRBV27	TRBJ2-7	.	TGTGCCAGCAGCTTCGGGTCGGTCTCCTACGAGCAGTACTTC	CASSFGSVSYEQYF
.	TRBV28	TRBJ2-1	.	TGTGCCAGCACGACAGTGTACAATGAGCAGTTCTTC	CASTTVYNEQFF
.	TRBV6-6	TRBJ2-7	.	TGTGCCAGCAGTTACTCACGTGGGGAGGAAGGCGAGCAGTACTTC	CASSYSRGEEGEQYF
.	TRBV5-6	TRBJ1-2	TRBD1	TGTGCCAACAGCTTGGACAGGGCTAACTATGGCTACACCTTC	CANSLDRANYGYTF
.	TRBV5-1	TRBJ2-7	TRBD1	TGCGCCAGCAGCCTGGGAAGGGACAGGGTTAATTACGAGCAGTACTTC	CASSLGRDRVNYEQYF
.	TRBV5-1	TRBJ1-2	TRBD1	TGCGCCAGCAGCTGGGGACAGGTTACTAACTATGGCTACACCTTC	CASSWGQVTNYGYTF